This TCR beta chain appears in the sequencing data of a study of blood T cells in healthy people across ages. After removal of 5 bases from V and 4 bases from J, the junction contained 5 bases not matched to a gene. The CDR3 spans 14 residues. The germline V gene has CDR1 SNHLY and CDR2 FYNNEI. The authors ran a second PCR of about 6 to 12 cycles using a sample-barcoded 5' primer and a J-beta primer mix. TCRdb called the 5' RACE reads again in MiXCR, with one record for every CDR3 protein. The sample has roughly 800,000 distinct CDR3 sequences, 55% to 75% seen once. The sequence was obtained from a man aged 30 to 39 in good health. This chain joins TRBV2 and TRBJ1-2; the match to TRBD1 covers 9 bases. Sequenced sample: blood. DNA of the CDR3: TGTGCCAGCAGTCCCGGGACAGGGATCTATGGCTACACCTTC. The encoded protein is CASSPGTGIYGYTF.